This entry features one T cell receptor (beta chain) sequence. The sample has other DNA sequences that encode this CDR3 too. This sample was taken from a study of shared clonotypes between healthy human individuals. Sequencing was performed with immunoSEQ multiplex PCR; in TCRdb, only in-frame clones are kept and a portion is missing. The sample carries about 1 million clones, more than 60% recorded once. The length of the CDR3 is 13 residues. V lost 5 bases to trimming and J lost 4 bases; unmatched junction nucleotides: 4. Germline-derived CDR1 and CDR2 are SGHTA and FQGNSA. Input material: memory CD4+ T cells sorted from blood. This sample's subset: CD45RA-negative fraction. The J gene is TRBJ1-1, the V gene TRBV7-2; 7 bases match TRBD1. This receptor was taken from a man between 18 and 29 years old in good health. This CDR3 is CASSPQGGTEAFF. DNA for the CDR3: TGTGCCAGCAGCCCGCAGGGGGGCACTGAAGCTTTCTTT.